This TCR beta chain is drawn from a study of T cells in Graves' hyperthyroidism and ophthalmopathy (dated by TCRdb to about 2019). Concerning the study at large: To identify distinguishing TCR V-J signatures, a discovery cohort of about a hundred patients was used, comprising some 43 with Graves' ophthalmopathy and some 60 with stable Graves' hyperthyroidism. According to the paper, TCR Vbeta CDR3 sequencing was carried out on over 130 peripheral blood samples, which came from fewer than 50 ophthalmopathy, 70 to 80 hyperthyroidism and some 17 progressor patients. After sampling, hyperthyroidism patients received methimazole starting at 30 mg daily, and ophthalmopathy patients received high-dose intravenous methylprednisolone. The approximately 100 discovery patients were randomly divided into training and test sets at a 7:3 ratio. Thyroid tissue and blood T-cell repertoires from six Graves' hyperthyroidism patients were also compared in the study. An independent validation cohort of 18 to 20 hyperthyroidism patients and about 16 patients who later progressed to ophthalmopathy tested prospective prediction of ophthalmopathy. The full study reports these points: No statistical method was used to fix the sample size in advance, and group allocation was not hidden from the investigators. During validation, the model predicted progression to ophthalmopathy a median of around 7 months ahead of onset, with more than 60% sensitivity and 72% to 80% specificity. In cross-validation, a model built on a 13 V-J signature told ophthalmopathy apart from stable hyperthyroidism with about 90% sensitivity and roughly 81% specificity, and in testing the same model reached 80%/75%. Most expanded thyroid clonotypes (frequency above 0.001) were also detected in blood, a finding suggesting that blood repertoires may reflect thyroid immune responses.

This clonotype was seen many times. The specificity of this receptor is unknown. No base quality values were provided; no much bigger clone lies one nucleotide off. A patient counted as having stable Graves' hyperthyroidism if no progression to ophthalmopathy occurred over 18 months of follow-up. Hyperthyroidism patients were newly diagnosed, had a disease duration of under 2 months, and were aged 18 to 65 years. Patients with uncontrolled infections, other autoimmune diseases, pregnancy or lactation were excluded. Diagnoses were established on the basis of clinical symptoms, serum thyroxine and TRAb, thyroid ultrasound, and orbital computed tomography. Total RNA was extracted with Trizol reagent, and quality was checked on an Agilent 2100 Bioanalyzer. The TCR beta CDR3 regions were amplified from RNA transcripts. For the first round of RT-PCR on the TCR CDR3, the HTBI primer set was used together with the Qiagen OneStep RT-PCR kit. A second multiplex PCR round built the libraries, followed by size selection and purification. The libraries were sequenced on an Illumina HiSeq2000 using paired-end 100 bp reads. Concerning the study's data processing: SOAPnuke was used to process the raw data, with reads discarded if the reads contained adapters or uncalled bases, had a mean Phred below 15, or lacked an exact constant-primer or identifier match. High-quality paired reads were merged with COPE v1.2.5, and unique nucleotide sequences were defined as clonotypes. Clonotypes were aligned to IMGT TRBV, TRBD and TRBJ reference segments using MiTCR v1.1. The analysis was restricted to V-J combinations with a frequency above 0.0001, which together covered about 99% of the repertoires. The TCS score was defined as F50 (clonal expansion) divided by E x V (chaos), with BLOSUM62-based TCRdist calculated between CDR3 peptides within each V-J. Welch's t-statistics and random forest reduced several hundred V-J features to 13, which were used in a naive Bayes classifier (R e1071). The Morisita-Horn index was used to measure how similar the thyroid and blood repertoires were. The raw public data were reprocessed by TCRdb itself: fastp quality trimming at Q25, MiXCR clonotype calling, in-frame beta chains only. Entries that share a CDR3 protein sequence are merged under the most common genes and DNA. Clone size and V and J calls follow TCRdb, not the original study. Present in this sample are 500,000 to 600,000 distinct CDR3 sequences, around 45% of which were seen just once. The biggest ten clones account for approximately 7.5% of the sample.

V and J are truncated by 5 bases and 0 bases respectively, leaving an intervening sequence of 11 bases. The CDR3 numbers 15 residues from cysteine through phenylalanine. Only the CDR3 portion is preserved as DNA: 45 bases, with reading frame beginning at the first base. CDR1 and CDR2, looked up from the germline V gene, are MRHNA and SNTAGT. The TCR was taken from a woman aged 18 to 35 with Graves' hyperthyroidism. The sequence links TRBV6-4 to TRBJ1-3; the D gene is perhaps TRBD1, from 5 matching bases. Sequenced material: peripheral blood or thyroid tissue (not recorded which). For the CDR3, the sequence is CASSRDGHSGNTIYF. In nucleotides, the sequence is TGTGCCAGCAGTAGGGACGGACACTCTGGAAACACCATATATTTT.